The TCR beta chain under discussion was sequenced for a study of control samples from healthy donors and cancer patients. Using immunoSEQ multiplex PCR, the repertoire was profiled, and TCRdb retains in-frame clones only, with some absent. The sample has about 59,000 clones; approximately 87% are singletons. This clone was seen once. The clonotype comes from a woman aged 60-70 years with lung cancer. The sequenced sample consisted of PBMCs.

The CDR3 DNA is TGTGCCAGCAGTTTAGCGGGAGCCAGGGGTGAGCAGTTCTTC. Translating it yields CASSLAGARGEQFF. V is TRBV6-5 and J is TRBJ2-1; 9 nucleotides match TRBD2. Germline V lookup: CDR1 MNHEY, CDR2 SVGAGI. The V gene end was trimmed by 4 bases and the J gene end by 9 bases; junction bases not matched to a gene: 7. The CDR3 length is 14 residues.